Listed below are T cell receptor beta chains from one sample, sequenced in a study of beta chain features in type 1 diabetes. Profiling relied on immunoSEQ multiplex PCR, and the TCRdb table lists in-frame clones only, not all of them. The table shows tens of thousands of clones, with under 35% occurring only once. What was sequenced was stem cell memory CD4+ T cells from blood. These receptors were taken from a woman younger than 30 in good health. The CDR3 runs from the conserved cysteine through the conserved F or W. The order of the fields is J gene, clone size, V gene, D gene, CDR3 protein, CDR3 DNA. A D gene is named only where the DNA matches it firmly. Rows may omit the clone size; those that give it use once, few, many or a size class.

J: TRBJ2-7; size: .; V: TRBV7-2; D: TRBD2; CDR3: CASSVGGGASYEQYF; DNA: TGTGCCAGCAGCGTCGGCGGGGGGGCCTCCTACGAGCAGTACTTC
J: TRBJ2-2; size: .; V: TRBV19; D: .; CDR3: CASSIGRVNTGELFF; DNA: TGTGCCAGTAGTATAGGGCGGGTGAACACCGGGGAGCTGTTTTTT
J: TRBJ2-3; size: .; V: TRBV2; D: TRBD2; CDR3: CASPPSGILDTQYF; DNA: TGTGCCAGCCCCCCTAGCGGTATTTTGGATACGCAGTATTTT
J: TRBJ1-1; size: .; V: TRBV18; D: TRBD1; CDR3: CASSPTGGSTEAFF; DNA: TGTGCCAGCTCTCCAACAGGGGGAAGCACTGAAGCTTTCTTT
J: TRBJ1-1; size: .; V: TRBV2; D: .; CDR3: CASSLGHRVGTEAFF; DNA: TGTGCCAGCAGTTTGGGACACAGGGTGGGCACTGAAGCTTTCTTT
J: TRBJ2-7; size: .; V: TRBV2; D: .; CDR3: CASSGQATLAEQYF; DNA: TGTGCCAGCAGTGGCCAAGCTACCCTCGCCGAGCAGTACTTC
J: TRBJ2-5; size: .; V: TRBV7-8; D: TRBD2; CDR3: CASSPLAGGSQETQYF; DNA: TGTGCCAGCAGCCCTTTAGCGGGAGGGTCTCAAGAGACCCAGTACTTC
J: TRBJ2-3; size: few; V: TRBV18; D: TRBD1; CDR3: CASSPSGTGGSDTQYF; DNA: TGTGCCAGCTCACCCTCCGGGACAGGGGGGTCAGATACGCAGTATTTT
J: TRBJ2-2; size: .; V: TRBV14; D: .; CDR3: CASSQGAGELFF; DNA: TGTGCCAGCAGCCAAGGAGCTGGGGAGCTGTTTTTT
J: TRBJ2-7; size: few; V: TRBV30; D: .; CDR3: CAWSNGYEQYF; DNA: TGTGCCTGGAGTAACGGCTACGAGCAGTACTTC
J: TRBJ1-2; size: once; V: TRBV4-1; D: .; CDR3: CASSQDGQVYGYTF; DNA: TGCGCCAGCAGCCAAGATGGGCAGGTTTATGGCTACACCTTC
J: TRBJ1-5; size: few; V: TRBV6-5; D: TRBD1; CDR3: CASRAQGYSNQPQHF; DNA: TGTGCCAGCAGAGCACAGGGGTATAGCAATCAGCCCCAGCATTTT
J: TRBJ2-3; size: few; V: TRBV5-1; D: TRBD2; CDR3: CASSLLDFGLAATDTQYF; DNA: TGCGCCAGCAGCTTGTTGGACTTCGGACTAGCGGCCACAGATACGCAGTATTTT